Listed here are 15 T cell receptor beta chains from one sample, sequenced in a study of cytomegalovirus exposure and HLA in healthy donors. The PCR employed 60 Vbeta primers together with 13 Jbeta primers. Sequenced by immunoSEQ multiplex PCR; TCRdb stores in-frame clones only, minus some. This table has roughly 100,000 clones, more than 60% appearing once. The sequenced sample consisted of PBMCs. Receptor source: a woman aged 40 to 49 in good health and CMV-seropositive.

The chain couples TRBV7-9 to TRBJ1-5; 9 nucleotides line up with TRBD1. CDR1 is SEHNR, CDR2 FQNEAQ, per germline (reference sequence). V lost 2 bases to trimming and J lost 6 bases; unmatched junction nucleotides: 17. The CDR3 has 19 amino acids. The DNA for the CDR3 is TGTGCCAGCAGCTTATACCGGGGACAGGGTATTTTTCTAGGTCAGCCCCAGCATTTT. Amino acids: CASSLYRGQGIFLGQPQHF.

This chain uses TRBV9 with TRBJ2-1, with 7 bases identical to TRBD2. Germline V CDR1 and CDR2: SGDLS, YYNGEE. The junction had 8 bases not matched to a gene; V was cut back by 0 bases and J by 8 bases. The CDR3 spans 15 residues. CDR3 sequence reads: CASSVGGLEFDEQFF. CDR3 nucleotide sequence: TGTGCCAGCAGCGTAGGTGGACTAGAGTTTGATGAGCAGTTCTTC. The full variable domain, rest sourced from reference TRBV9 and TRBJ2-1, is DSGVTQTPKHLITATGQRVTLRCSPRSGDLSVYWYQQSLDQGLQFLIQYYNGEERAKGNILERFSAQQFPDLHSELNLSSLELGDSALYFCASSVGGLEFDEQFFGPGTRLTVL.

The gene calls are TRBV9 and TRBJ2-3; possibly TRBD2 for D (6 bases). Between the trimmed V and J ends, which lost 0 bases and 5 bases, there was a span of 13 bases. Germline loops: CDR1 SGDLS, CDR2 YYNGEE. This CDR3 region has 15 residues. The CDR3 bases are TGTGCCAGCAGCGTAGCACCGGGAGCAGGAGATACGCAGTATTTT. Residues: CASSVAPGAGDTQYF.

The genes are TRBV19 and TRBJ1-1; 7 positions agree with TRBD1. The junction had 7 bases not matched to a gene; V was cut back by 3 bases and J by 6 bases. The CDR3 sequence is 14 residues long. Germline V gives CDR1 LNHDA, CDR2 SQIVND (reference sequence). The CDR3 DNA is TGTGCCAGTAGTATGGACAGGTTTGGCGCTGAAGCTTTCTTT. Protein: CASSMDRFGAEAFF.

V gene TRBV11-2 combines with J gene TRBJ1-3; no firm D call. V was shortened by 1 base and J by 4 bases, with 2 bases between the two germline ends. Germline lookup yields CDR1 SGHAT and CDR2 FQNNGV. The CDR3 totals 12 residues. This chain's CDR3 is CASSLAGNTIYF. CDR3 DNA sequence: TGTGCCAGCAGCTTAGCGGGAAACACCATATATTTT.

About this clone: The sample has other DNA sequences that encode this CDR3 too. This sequence joins TRBV7-2 and TRBJ1-3; TRBD1 might be the D (6 bases). Germline V gene lookup returns CDR1 SGHTA and CDR2 FQGNSA. Trimming pared 2 bases from V and 4 bases from J, leaving 12 bases between. The CDR3 sequence is 15 residues long. The CDR3 sequence: CASSLYRVDGNTIYF. CDR3 sequence (DNA): TGTGCCAGCAGCTTATACAGGGTAGACGGAAACACCATATATTTT.

The rearrangement uses TRBV12-5 and TRBJ1-1, with a tentative D call TRBD1 (5 bases). The CDR3 has 16 amino acids. The ends were cut back, 0 bases at V and 7 bases at J, with 18 bases in the middle. Germline lookup yields CDR1 LGHNT and CDR2 FRNRAP. The CDR3 loop reads CASGLVPGWVGLEAFF. The CDR3 DNA sequence: TGTGCTAGTGGTTTGGTACCCGGATGGGTGGGGCTTGAAGCTTTCTTT.

The chain links TRBV10-1 to TRBJ1-2; 9 nucleotides agree with TRBD1. This CDR3 region has 15 residues. Germline CDR1 is WNHNN and CDR2 is SYGVQD (reference sequence). Unmatched junction bases numbered 6, after V lost 3 bases and J lost 4 bases. CDR3 sequence: CASSDRTGAGYGYTF. CDR3 in DNA: TGCGCCAGCAGTGACCGGACAGGGGCCGGCTATGGCTACACCTTC.

V is TRBV6-5 and J is TRBJ1-6, with TRBD1 as a possible D gene (5 bases). Germline V gene lookup returns CDR1 MNHEY and CDR2 SVGAGI. CDR3 size: 14 residues. V was trimmed by 1 base and J by 10 bases, leaving 11 bases between them. CDR3 region: CASSYWGGDSPLHF. CDR3 DNA: TGTGCCAGCAGTTACTGGGGAGGGGACTCACCCCTCCACTTT.

The chain employs TRBV5-1 and TRBJ1-5; 10 bases fit TRBD1. This CDR3 contains 14 residues. The junction had 5 bases not matched to a gene; V was cut back by 7 bases and J by 4 bases. Germline CDR1 SGHRS, CDR2 YFSETQ. This chain's CDR3 is CASPGTGANQPQHF. Written as DNA, the CDR3 is TGCGCCAGCCCCGGGACAGGGGCTAATCAGCCCCAGCATTTT.

In its sample, this clone was seen a few times. The rearrangement joins TRBV5-4 to TRBJ2-3, with 12 bases matching TRBD2. From germline, CDR1 is SGHNT and CDR2 YYREEE (reference sequence). V gave up 4 bases and J gave up 8 bases; unmatched junction bases: 8. This CDR3 comprises 15 residues. As DNA, the CDR3 is TGTGCCAGCAGCCCACCTAGCGGGGGGGATCGTACGCAGTATTTT. Protein sequence: CASSPPSGGDRTQYF.

This CDR3 reads CATRLAPFSYEQYF. The CDR3 coding sequence is TGTGCCACCCGACTAGCCCCGTTCTCCTACGAGCAGTACTTC. The chain employs TRBV2 and TRBJ2-7; 7 nucleotides line up with TRBD2. Germline-derived CDR1 and CDR2 are SNHLY and FYNNEI. The CDR3 loop spans 14 amino acids. V gave up 10 bases and J gave up 0 bases; unmatched junction bases: 9.

This sequence joins TRBV6-1 and TRBJ1-4; no clear D. CDR3 size: 12 residues. Germline values: CDR1 MNHNS, CDR2 SASEGT. The V end lost 3 bases, the J end lost 4 bases, and 3 bases lay between the germline ends. CDR3: CASSDNNEKLFF. The CDR3 nucleotides read TGTGCCAGCAGTGACAATAATGAAAAACTGTTTTTT.

The genes are TRBV10-2 and TRBJ2-3; weak D call: TRBD1 (5 bases). The CDR3 length is 14 residues. V was trimmed by 3 bases and J by 3 bases, leaving 10 bases between them. The V gene's germline CDR1 is WSHSY and CDR2 SAAADI. This CDR3 is CASSDLRGTDTQYF. The CDR3 DNA is TGCGCCAGCAGTGATTTAAGGGGAACAGATACGCAGTATTTT.

The chain has TRBV15 and TRBJ2-7; D may be TRBD2 (7 bases). This CDR3 is 15 amino acids long. The germline V gene has CDR1 LNHNV and CDR2 YYDKDF (reference sequence). Trimming pared 0 bases from V and 7 bases from J, leaving 16 bases between. This CDR3 is CATSRDFGGAVEQYF. Written as DNA, the CDR3 is TGTGCCACCAGCAGAGATTTTGGGGGGGCGGTGGAGCAGTACTTC.